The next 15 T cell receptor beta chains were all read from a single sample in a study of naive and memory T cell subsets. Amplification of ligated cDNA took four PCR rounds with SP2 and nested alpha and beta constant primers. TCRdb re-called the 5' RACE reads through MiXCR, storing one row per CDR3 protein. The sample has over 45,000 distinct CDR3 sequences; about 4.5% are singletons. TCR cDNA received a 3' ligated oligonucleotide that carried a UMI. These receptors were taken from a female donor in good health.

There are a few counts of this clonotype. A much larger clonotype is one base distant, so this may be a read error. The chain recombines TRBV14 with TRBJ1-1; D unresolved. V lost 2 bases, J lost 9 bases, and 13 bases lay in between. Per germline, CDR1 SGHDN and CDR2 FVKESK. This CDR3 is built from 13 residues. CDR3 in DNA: TGTGCCAGCAGCCAAAACAGTCCTGGACAAGCTTTCTTT. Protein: CASSQNSPGQAFF.

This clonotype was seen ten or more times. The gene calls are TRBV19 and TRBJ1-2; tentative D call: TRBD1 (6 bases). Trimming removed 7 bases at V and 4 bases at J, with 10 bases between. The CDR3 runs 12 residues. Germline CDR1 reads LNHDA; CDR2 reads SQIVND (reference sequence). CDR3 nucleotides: TGTGCCAGTAAAAGGACAGCCTATGGCTACACCTTC. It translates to CASKRTAYGYTF.

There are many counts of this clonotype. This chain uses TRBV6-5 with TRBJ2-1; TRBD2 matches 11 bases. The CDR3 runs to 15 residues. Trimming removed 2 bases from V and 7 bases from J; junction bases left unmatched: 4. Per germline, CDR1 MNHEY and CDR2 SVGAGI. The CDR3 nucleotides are TGTGCCAGCAGTTACCGGACTAGCGGGCGGAATGAGCAGTTCTTC. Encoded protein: CASSYRTSGRNEQFF.

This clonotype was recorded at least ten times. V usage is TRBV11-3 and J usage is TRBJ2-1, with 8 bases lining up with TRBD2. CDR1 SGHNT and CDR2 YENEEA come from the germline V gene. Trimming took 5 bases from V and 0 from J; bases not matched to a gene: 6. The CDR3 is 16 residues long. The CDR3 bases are TGTGCCAGCAGCAACACTAGCGGTCACTCCTACAATGAGCAGTTCTTC. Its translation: CASSNTSGHSYNEQFF.

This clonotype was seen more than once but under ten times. CDR3 protein: CASRSRVGEKLFF. CDR3 bases: TGTGCCAGCAGAAGCAGGGTGGGTGAAAAACTGTTTTTT. The chain has TRBV2 and TRBJ1-4; D is possibly TRBD1 (5 bases). This CDR3 is built from 13 residues. V dropped 6 bases and J dropped 7 bases, with 12 bases sitting between them. CDR1 and CDR2 from the germline V gene are SNHLY and FYNNEI.

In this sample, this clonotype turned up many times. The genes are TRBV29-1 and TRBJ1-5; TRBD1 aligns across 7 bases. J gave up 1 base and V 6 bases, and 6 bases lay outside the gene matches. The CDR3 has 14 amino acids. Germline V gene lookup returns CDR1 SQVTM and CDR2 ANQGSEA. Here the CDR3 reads CSVATGVSNQPQHF. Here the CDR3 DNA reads TGCAGCGTCGCAACAGGGGTCAGCAATCAGCCCCAGCATTTT.

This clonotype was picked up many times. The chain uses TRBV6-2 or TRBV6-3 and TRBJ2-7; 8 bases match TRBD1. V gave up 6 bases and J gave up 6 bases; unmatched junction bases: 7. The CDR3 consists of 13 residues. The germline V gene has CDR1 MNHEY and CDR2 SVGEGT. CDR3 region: CASSPTTGAEQYF. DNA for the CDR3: TGTGCCAGCAGCCCTACGACAGGGGCCGAGCAGTACTTC.

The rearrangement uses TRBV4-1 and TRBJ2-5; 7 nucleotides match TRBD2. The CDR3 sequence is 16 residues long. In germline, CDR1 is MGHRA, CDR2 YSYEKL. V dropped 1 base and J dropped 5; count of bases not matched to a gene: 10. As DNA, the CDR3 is TGCGCCAGCAGCCAAGGGGTAGCGGGCTACGCGGAGACCCAGTACTTC. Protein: CASSQGVAGYAETQYF.

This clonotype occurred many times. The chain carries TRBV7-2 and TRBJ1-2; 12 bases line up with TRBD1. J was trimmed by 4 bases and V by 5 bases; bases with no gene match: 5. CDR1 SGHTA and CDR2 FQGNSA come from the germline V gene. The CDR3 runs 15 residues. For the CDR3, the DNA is TGTGCCAGCAGCCCTGGGACAGGGGGCATCTATGGCTACACCTTC. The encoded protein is CASSPGTGGIYGYTF.

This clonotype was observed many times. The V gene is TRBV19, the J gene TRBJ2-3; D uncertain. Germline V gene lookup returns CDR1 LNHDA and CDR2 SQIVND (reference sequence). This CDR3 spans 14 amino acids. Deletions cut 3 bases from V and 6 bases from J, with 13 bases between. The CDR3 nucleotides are TGTGCCAGTAGTATTGGTAGTCCCGGGGATACGCAGTATTTT. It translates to CASSIGSPGDTQYF.

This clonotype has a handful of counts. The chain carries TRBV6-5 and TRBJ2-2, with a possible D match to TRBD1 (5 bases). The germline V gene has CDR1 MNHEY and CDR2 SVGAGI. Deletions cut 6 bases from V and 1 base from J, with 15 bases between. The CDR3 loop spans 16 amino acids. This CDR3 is CASRDQGVVNTGELFF. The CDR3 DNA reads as TGTGCCAGCAGGGACCAGGGCGTCGTGAACACCGGGGAGCTGTTTTTT.

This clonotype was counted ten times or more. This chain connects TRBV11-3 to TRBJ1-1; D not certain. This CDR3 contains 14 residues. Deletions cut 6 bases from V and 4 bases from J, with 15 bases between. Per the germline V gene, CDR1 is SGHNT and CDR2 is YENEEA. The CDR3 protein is CASSSSGATTEAFF. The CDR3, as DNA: TGTGCCAGCAGTTCCTCCGGAGCGACCACTGAAGCTTTCTTT. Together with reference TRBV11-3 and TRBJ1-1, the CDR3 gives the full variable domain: EAGVVQSPRYKIIEKKQPVAFWCNPISGHNTLYWYLQNLGQGPELLIRYENEEAVDDSQLPKDRFSAERLKGVDSTLKIQPAELGDSAVYLCASSSSGATTEAFFGQGTRLTVV.

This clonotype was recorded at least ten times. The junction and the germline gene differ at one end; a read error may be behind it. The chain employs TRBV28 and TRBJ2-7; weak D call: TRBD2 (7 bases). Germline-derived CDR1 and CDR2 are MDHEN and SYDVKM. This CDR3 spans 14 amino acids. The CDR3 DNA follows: TGTGCCAGCAGTCCACACCGTCCTGGGGGGGCCGGGGCCTTC. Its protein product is CASSPHRPGGAGAF.

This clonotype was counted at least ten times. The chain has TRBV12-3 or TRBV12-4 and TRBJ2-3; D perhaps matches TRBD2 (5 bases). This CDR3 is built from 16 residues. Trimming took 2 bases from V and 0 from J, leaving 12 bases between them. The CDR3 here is CASSLSGRPSTDTQYF. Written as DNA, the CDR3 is TGTGCCAGCAGTTTAAGCGGCAGACCTAGCACAGATACGCAGTATTTT.

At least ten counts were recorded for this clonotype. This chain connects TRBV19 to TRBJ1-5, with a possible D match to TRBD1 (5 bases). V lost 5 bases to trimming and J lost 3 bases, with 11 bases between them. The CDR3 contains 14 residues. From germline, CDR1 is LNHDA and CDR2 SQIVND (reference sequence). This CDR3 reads CASSPRQSNQPQHF. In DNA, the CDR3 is TGTGCCAGTAGTCCAAGACAGTCCAATCAGCCCCAGCATTTT.